These 26 T cell receptor beta chains were all obtained from the same sample, sequenced in a study of cytomegalovirus exposure and HLA in healthy donors. PCR involved 60 Vbeta and 13 Jbeta primers. Sequenced by immunoSEQ multiplex PCR; TCRdb stores in-frame clones only, minus some. Of about 180,000 clones listed, just over 75% were seen once; the top ten hold about 1.5%. Sequencing was performed on PBMCs. The receptor source for this set is a young man in good health and CMV-seronegative.

This chain connects TRBV5-8 to TRBJ1-6; D is unclear. CDR1 and CDR2 from the germline V gene are SGHTS and YDEGEE. V was cut by 1 base and J by 10 bases, with 12 bases left in between. The CDR3 extends over 14 amino acids. The CDR3 region is CASSLRVFGSPLHF. As DNA, the CDR3 is TGTGCCAGCAGCTTGCGGGTTTTTGGATCACCCCTCCACTTT. The variable domain in full, with the rest retrieved from reference TRBV5-8 and TRBJ1-6, is EAGVTQSPTHLIKTRGQQATLRCSPISGHTSVYWYQQALGLGLQFLLWYDEGEERNRGNFPPRFSGRQFPNYSSELNVNALELEDSALYLCASSLRVFGSPLHFGNGTRLTVT.

This chain links TRBV7-3 with TRBJ2-1; perhaps TRBD2 as D (6 bases). Germline V CDR1 and CDR2: SGHTA, FQGTGA. With 3 bases removed from V and 15 bases from J, the gap between germline ends came to 18 bases. The CDR3 is 13 residues long. The CDR3 loop reads CASSFSRRLEAFF. CDR3 sequence (DNA): TGTGCCAGCAGCTTTTCACGTCGACTAGAGGCGTTCTTC.

This chain links TRBV27 with TRBJ2-7, with 8 positions matching TRBD1. The V gene end was trimmed by 6 bases and the J gene end by 7 bases; junction bases not matched to a gene: 11. This CDR3 has 14 amino acids. Germline V CDR1 and CDR2: MNHEY, SMNVEV (reference sequence). In DNA, the CDR3 is TGTGCCAGCAGATTACGGCAGGGGGCTGGTGAGCAGTACTTC. Protein product: CASRLRQGAGEQYF.

The genes are TRBV7-9 and TRBJ2-7; TRBD2 agrees at 9 bases. In germline, CDR1 is SEHNR, CDR2 FQNEAQ (reference sequence). This CDR3 is built from 13 residues. The V segment lost 8 bases and the J segment 4 bases; nucleotides outside the gene matches: 6. CDR3 sequence reads: CASEGTSHYEQYF. Here the CDR3 DNA reads TGTGCCAGCGAAGGGACTAGCCATTACGAGCAGTACTTC.

The chain is built from TRBV6-6 and TRBJ2-5; 9 bases are a match to TRBD1. With 2 bases clipped from V and 11 bases from J, the junction kept 9 bases outside the gene matches. Germline CDR1 reads MNHNY; CDR2 reads SVGAGI (reference sequence). This CDR3 is 14 amino acids long. CDR3 loop: CASSYATGGREQYF. CDR3 in DNA: TGTGCCAGCAGTTACGCCACAGGGGGCCGGGAGCAGTACTTC.

This clone was found a few times. The chain carries TRBV6-5 and TRBJ2-1; no reliable D call. The CDR3 length is 14 residues. Trimming left V 6 bases short and J 0 bases short, with 9 bases between. Germline assignment: CDR1 MNHEY and CDR2 SVGAGI. CDR3 loop: CASSRKSSYNEQFF. In DNA form, the CDR3 reads TGTGCCAGCAGCCGCAAGAGCTCCTACAATGAGCAGTTCTTC.

The chain links TRBV27 to TRBJ1-1; TRBD1 matches 10 bases. The germline CDR1 and CDR2 sequences are MNHEY and SMNVEV (reference sequence). V lost 3 bases to trimming and J lost 1 base; unmatched junction nucleotides: 2. The CDR3 is made up of 15 amino acids. CDR3 sequence reads: CASSLRTGGNTEAFF. The CDR3 DNA follows: TGTGCCAGCAGTTTGCGGACAGGGGGGAACACTGAAGCTTTCTTT.

This chain joins TRBV5-8 and TRBJ2-3, with TRBD1 matching over 9 bases. V lost 3 bases to trimming and J lost 7 bases; unmatched junction nucleotides: 9. This CDR3 is 15 amino acids long. CDR1 and CDR2 (germline): SGHTS, YDEGEE. The CDR3 bases are TGTGCCAGCAGCTCCTACAGGGGGCTACGGAATACGCAGTATTTT. Translation: CASSSYRGLRNTQYF.

This chain connects TRBV19 to TRBJ1-6; D is perhaps TRBD1 (6 bases). Trimming took off 1 base at V and 11 bases at J, with 12 bases between the two ends. The CDR3 length is 14 residues. Per germline, CDR1 LNHDA and CDR2 SQIVND (reference sequence). In DNA, the CDR3 is TGTGCCAGTAGTATAGCGACAGGACCGACACCCCTCCACTTT. Translating gives CASSIATGPTPLHF.

The V gene is TRBV25-1, the J gene TRBJ1-6; 9 positions match TRBD1. The CDR3 is made up of 15 amino acids. The V gene's germline CDR1 is MGHDK and CDR2 SYGVNS. V shed 1 base, J shed 9 bases, and the junction held 4 bases outside the gene matches. CDR3 DNA: TGTGCCAGCAGTGAATGGGACAGGGTTACTTCACCCCTCCACTTT. Its translation is CASSEWDRVTSPLHF.

The chain joins TRBV6-1 to TRBJ1-5; 7 bases are a match to TRBD1. Trimming at V came to 4 bases and at J to 1 base, leaving 4 bases not matched to a gene. This CDR3 has 15 residues. Per the germline V gene, CDR1 is MNHNS and CDR2 is SASEGT. Written as DNA, the CDR3 is TGTGCCAGCAGTGGACAGGGTAGCAGCAATCAGCCCCAGCATTTT. It encodes CASSGQGSSNQPQHF.

V gene TRBV6-6 combines with J gene TRBJ1-5; D uncertain. The germline V gene encodes CDR1 MNHNY and CDR2 SVGAGI (reference sequence). The CDR3 spans 14 residues. V was trimmed by 3 bases and J by 7 bases, leaving 13 bases between them. This CDR3 is CASSYRSMEQPQHF. CDR3 bases: TGTGCCAGCAGTTATCGGAGCATGGAGCAGCCCCAGCATTTT.

V usage is TRBV2 and J usage is TRBJ2-3, with 7 bases fitting TRBD2. Germline V gene sequence: CDR1 SNHLY, CDR2 FYNNEI. The CDR3 is 14 residues long. With V trimmed by 8 bases and J by 7 bases, 12 bases remained unmatched. The CDR3 spells CASVSGLGGNTQYF. The CDR3 nucleotides read TGTGCCAGCGTGTCCGGACTAGGAGGTAATACGCAGTATTTT.

The rearrangement links TRBV11-3 to TRBJ1-1; 7 positions match TRBD1. Trimming removed 5 bases from V and 13 bases from J; junction bases left unmatched: 13. The CDR3 consists of 13 residues. Per germline, CDR1 SGHNT and CDR2 YENEEA. The CDR3 spells CASSQGQSYRGFF. In nucleotides, the CDR3 is TGTGCCAGCAGCCAGGGACAGAGTTATCGCGGTTTCTTT.

The CDR3 DNA reads TGTGCCAGCAGTTCAAGCGGGGGGGGAGATACGCAGTATTTT. Its protein is CASSSSGGGDTQYF. The genes are TRBV6-6 and TRBJ2-3, with TRBD2 matching 10 bases. This CDR3 region has 14 residues. Germline V gene lookup returns CDR1 MNHNY and CDR2 SVGAGI (reference sequence). V was pared by 4 bases and J by 5 bases, with 3 bases of the junction left unmatched.

This clone was counted between two and nine times. The chain combines TRBV2 with TRBJ1-1; D perhaps matches TRBD1 (5 bases). The CDR3 length is 14 residues. Per the germline V gene, CDR1 is SNHLY and CDR2 is FYNNEI. V dropped 7 bases and J dropped 6 bases, with 18 bases sitting between them. The CDR3 sequence: CASKHAGVGAEAFF. CDR3 bases: TGTGCCAGCAAGCATGCGGGGGTAGGAGCTGAAGCTTTCTTT.

The table lists this clone with a few counts. V gene TRBV27 combines with J gene TRBJ1-1; D is perhaps TRBD1 (5 bases). Germline loops: CDR1 MNHEY, CDR2 SMNVEV (reference sequence). Trimming took 7 bases from V and 1 from J, leaving 13 bases between them. This CDR3 is built from 14 residues. DNA for the CDR3: TGTGCCAGCAATCCCGACAGATCGAACACTGAAGCTTTCTTT. Translating gives CASNPDRSNTEAFF.

This sequence joins TRBV19 and TRBJ1-1; no reliable D call. Germline V lookup: CDR1 LNHDA, CDR2 SQIVND (reference sequence). This CDR3 is 15 amino acids long. V gave up 5 bases and J gave up 0 bases, with 13 bases separating them. This CDR3 is CASSEQLLMNTEAFF. The CDR3 bases are TGTGCCAGTAGTGAACAGCTACTTATGAACACTGAAGCTTTCTTT.

This rearrangement joins TRBV4-3 to TRBJ2-1; tentative D call: TRBD2 (6 bases). V lost 3 bases and J lost 3, with 21 bases in between. The CDR3 totals 18 residues. The germline CDR1 and CDR2 sequences are LGHNA and YSLEER. CDR3: CASSQGYLGRTNYNEQFF. In nucleotides, the CDR3 is TGCGCCAGCAGCCAGGGGTATTTGGGGAGGACCAACTACAATGAGCAGTTCTTC.

The CDR3 spells CASSEEGASTDTQYF. As DNA, the CDR3 is TGTGCCAGCAGTGAAGAGGGGGCGAGCACAGATACGCAGTATTTT. The chain carries TRBV2 and TRBJ2-3; 7 nucleotides match TRBD1. Germline CDR1 is SNHLY and CDR2 is FYNNEI. The CDR3 has 15 residues. V shed 1 base, J shed 0 bases, and the junction held 1 base outside the gene matches.

The chain recombines TRBV2 with TRBJ1-1, with D unclear. Looked up from germline, CDR1 is SNHLY and CDR2 is FYNNEI. Trimming took off 6 bases at V and 5 bases at J, with 13 bases between the two ends. This CDR3 contains 13 residues. The CDR3 spells CASRVRIGTEAFF. CDR3 nucleotides: TGTGCCAGCAGGGTCAGGATTGGGACTGAAGCTTTCTTT. The full variable domain, completed using reference TRBV2 and TRBJ1-1, is EPEVTQTPSHQVTQMGQEVILRCVPISNHLYFYWYRQILGQKVEFLVSFYNNEISEKSEIFDDQFSVERPDGSNFTLKIRSTKLEDSAMYFCASRVRIGTEAFFGQGTRLTVV.

This clone was detected only once. The chain is built from TRBV13 and TRBJ2-7; D unclear. This CDR3 has 14 amino acids. Germline-derived CDR1 and CDR2 are PRHDT and FYEKMQ (reference sequence). V was cut by 0 bases and J by 2 bases, with 8 bases left in between. The CDR3 coding sequence is TGTGCCAGCAGCTTAGGCCTCAGGACCTACGAGCAGTACTTC. The encoded protein is CASSLGLRTYEQYF.

The V call is TRBV5-1, the J call TRBJ2-1; 8 bases are shared with TRBD2. The germline gives CDR1 SGHRS, CDR2 YFSETQ. The V segment lost 0 bases and the J segment 9 bases; nucleotides outside the gene matches: 5. This CDR3 has 14 residues. CDR3 residues: CASSLVGLEGEQFF. The CDR3 DNA reads TGCGCCAGCAGCTTGGTGGGACTAGAGGGTGAGCAGTTCTTC.

This sequence joins TRBV6-6 and TRBJ2-7, with D tentatively TRBD1 (6 bases). The CDR3 loop spans 14 amino acids. Germline V lookup: CDR1 MNHNY, CDR2 SVGAGI (reference sequence). V lost 2 bases to trimming and J lost 7 bases, with 15 bases between them. The CDR3 reads CASSYKQGDWEQYF. DNA for the CDR3: TGTGCCAGCAGTTACAAACAGGGAGATTGGGAGCAGTACTTC.

This chain joins TRBV30 and TRBJ1-1; 7 bases agree with TRBD1. This CDR3 contains 14 residues. The trim removed 3 bases at V and 1 base at J, leaving 5 bases unmatched. Germline V gene lookup returns CDR1 GTSNPN and CDR2 SVGIG (reference sequence). This CDR3 is CAWSGAGGNTEAFF. CDR3 sequence (DNA): TGTGCCTGGAGCGGGGCAGGGGGGAACACTGAAGCTTTCTTT.

This chain joins TRBV10-3 and TRBJ2-5; D is unresolved. The end of the DNA fits TRBJ2-7 better, so the J call may be wrong. Germline CDR1 is ENHRY and CDR2 is SYGVKD. CDR3 size: 14 residues. CDR3 DNA sequence: TGTGCCATCAGTGAAGTACAGAAAACCGGCGAGCAGTACTTC. Translation gives CAISEVQKTGEQYF.